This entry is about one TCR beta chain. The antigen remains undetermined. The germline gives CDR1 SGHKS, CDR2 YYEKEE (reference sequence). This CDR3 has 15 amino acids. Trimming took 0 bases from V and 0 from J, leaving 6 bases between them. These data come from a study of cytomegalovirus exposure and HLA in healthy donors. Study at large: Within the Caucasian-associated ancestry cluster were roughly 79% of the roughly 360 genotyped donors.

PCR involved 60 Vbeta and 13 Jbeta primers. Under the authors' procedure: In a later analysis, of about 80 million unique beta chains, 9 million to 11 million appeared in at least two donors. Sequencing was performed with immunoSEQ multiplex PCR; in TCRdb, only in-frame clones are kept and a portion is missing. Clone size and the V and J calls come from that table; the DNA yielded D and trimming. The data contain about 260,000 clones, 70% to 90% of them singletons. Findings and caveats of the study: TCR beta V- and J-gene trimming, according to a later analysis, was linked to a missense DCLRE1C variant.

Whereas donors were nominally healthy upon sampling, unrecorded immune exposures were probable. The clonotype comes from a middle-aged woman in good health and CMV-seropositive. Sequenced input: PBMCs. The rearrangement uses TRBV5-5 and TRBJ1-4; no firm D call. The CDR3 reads CASSLVAPTNEKLFF. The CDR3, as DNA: TGTGCCAGCAGCTTGGTAGCCCCAACTAATGAAAAACTGTTTTTT.